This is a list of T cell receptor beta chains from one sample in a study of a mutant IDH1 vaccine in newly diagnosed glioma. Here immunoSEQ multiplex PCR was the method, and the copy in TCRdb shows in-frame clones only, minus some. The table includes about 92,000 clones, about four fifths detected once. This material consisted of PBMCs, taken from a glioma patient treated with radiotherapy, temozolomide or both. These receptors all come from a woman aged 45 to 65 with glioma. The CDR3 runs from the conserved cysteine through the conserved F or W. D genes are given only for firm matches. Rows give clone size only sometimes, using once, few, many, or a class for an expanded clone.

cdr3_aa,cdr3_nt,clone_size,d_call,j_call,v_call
CSARDGIGYTF,TGCAGTGCTAGAGATGGGATTGGCTACACCTTC,-,-,TRBJ1-2,TRBV20-1
CASSEGQANTGELFF,TGTGCCAGCAGTGAGGGACAGGCGAACACCGGGGAGCTGTTTTTT,-,TRBD1,TRBJ2-2,TRBV2
CASSGQGQETQYF,TGTGCCAGCAGTGGACAGGGCCAAGAGACCCAGTACTTC,-,TRBD1,TRBJ2-5,TRBV2
CASSQEAREYQPQHF,TGCGCCAGCAGCCAAGAGGCTAGGGAGTATCAGCCCCAGCATTTT,-,-,TRBJ1-5,TRBV4-1
CASSDSNYGYTF,TGTGCCAGCTCCGACAGCAACTATGGCTACACCTTC,-,-,TRBJ1-2,TRBV18
CASSIGWTDTNYGYTF,TGTGCCAGTAGTATAGGATGGACAGATACTAACTATGGCTACACCTTC,once,-,TRBJ1-2,TRBV19
CASSFGTNAYEQYF,TGTGCCAGCAGCTTTGGGACAAATGCCTACGAGCAGTACTTC,-,-,TRBJ2-7,TRBV7-2
CASSPQGQANTEAFF,TGTGCCAGCTCACCACAGGGACAGGCGAACACTGAAGCTTTCTTT,-,TRBD1,TRBJ1-1,TRBV18
CASTPHPQETQYF,TGTGCCAGCACTCCCCATCCCCAAGAGACCCAGTACTTC,-,-,TRBJ2-5,TRBV27
CATTSLRGRVALHF,TGTGCCACTACGTCCCTAAGGGGCAGGGTGGCCCTCCACTTT,-,-,TRBJ1-6,TRBV2
CASSPGTGQGYTF,TGTGCCAGCAGCCCCGGGACAGGGCAAGGCTACACCTTC,-,TRBD1,TRBJ1-2,TRBV5-6
CASSGRDRGRSGELFF,TGTGCCAGCAGCGGTCGGGACAGGGGACGTTCCGGGGAGCTGTTTTTT,-,TRBD1,TRBJ2-2,TRBV7-6
CASSLVGTGAYGYTF,TGTGCCAGCAGCTTGGTCGGTACAGGGGCCTATGGCTACACCTTC,-,TRBD1,TRBJ1-2,TRBV5-5
CASSGGSDQPQHF,TGTGCCAGTAGTGGAGGCAGTGATCAGCCCCAGCATTTT,-,-,TRBJ1-5,TRBV19
CASSTGGLDIQYF,TGTGCCAGCAGTACAGGGGGCTTGGACATTCAGTACTTC,-,TRBD1,TRBJ2-4,TRBV28
CASSVVTSYTEAFF,TGTGCCAGCAGCGTAGTGACCAGTTACACTGAAGCTTTCTTT,-,-,TRBJ1-1,TRBV9
CASSPPGDRLYEQYF,TGCGCCAGCAGCCCCCCAGGGGACAGGCTCTACGAGCAGTACTTC,-,TRBD1,TRBJ2-7,TRBV4-1
CASRPYQGNEQFF,TGTGCCAGCAGGCCTTACCAGGGTAATGAGCAGTTCTTC,-,-,TRBJ2-1,TRBV27
CAWSVRSGARNQPQHF,TGTGCCTGGAGTGTACGGTCCGGGGCGCGAAATCAGCCCCAGCATTTT,few,-,TRBJ1-5,TRBV30
CASSLPPLPLHF,TGTGCCAGCAGTTTACCCCCTCTGCCCCTCCACTTT,-,-,TRBJ1-6,TRBV27
CASSPPTGTANTEAFF,TGTGCCAGCAGTCCGCCAACCGGGACGGCGAACACTGAAGCTTTCTTT,few,-,TRBJ1-1,TRBV28
CASRAGPGPGNTEAFF,TGTGCCAGCAGAGCCGGACCGGGGCCCGGGAACACTGAAGCTTTCTTT,-,-,TRBJ1-1,TRBV2
CASSLQVLSYEQYF,TGTGCCAGCAGTTTACAGGTTCTCTCCTACGAGCAGTACTTC,once,-,TRBJ2-7,TRBV27
CASSTGQEMGFSKNIQYF,TGTGCCAGCAGCACGGGACAGGAGATGGGTTTTTCCAAAAACATTCAGTACTTC,-,TRBD1,TRBJ2-4,TRBV5-5
CASSDRANEKLFF,TGTGCCAGCAGTGACAGGGCTAATGAAAAACTGTTTTTT,-,-,TRBJ1-4,TRBV2
CATSRDLSATIPLGF,TGTGCCACCAGCAGAGATTTGAGCGCTACCATACCTTTGGGTTTT,-,-,TRBJ1-5,TRBV15
CASSSRSVRDSLYGYTF,TGTGCCAGTAGTAGTCGATCCGTTCGGGACAGCCTCTATGGCTACACCTTC,-,TRBD1,TRBJ1-2,TRBV19
CASSPGSTNYGYTF,TGTGCCAGCAGCCCGGGATCCACCAACTATGGCTACACCTTC,-,-,TRBJ1-2,TRBV5-5
CASSQDPGRSGRGYTF,TGCGCCAGCAGCCAAGACCCGGGCCGCTCAGGACGGGGCTACACCTTC,-,-,TRBJ1-2,TRBV4-1